Here is one T cell receptor beta chain with its context. Antigen: not known. A second about 7 to 11 cycle PCR used barcoded and J-beta primers. Each cDNA was tagged by a template-switch adaptor containing 12 random nucleotides. From each sample, at least 3 million paired-end reads containing CDR3 were obtained. TCRdb analysed the 5' RACE reads with MiXCR anew, one entry per CDR3 protein. The data hold 1.2 million to 1.5 million distinct CDR3 sequences, with approximately 42% observed a single time. The sample comes from a study of blood T cells in healthy people across ages. This CDR3 is built from 18 residues. Trimming left V 3 bases short and J 0 bases short, with 20 bases between. CDR1 SQVTM and CDR2 ANQGSEA come from the germline V gene. Whole-study results and caveats: Higher diversity, along with more naive CD4+ cells, distinguished long-lived donors from aged donors. It was held that diversity estimates obtained from one million T cells represented underestimates.

This TCR was recovered from a woman younger than 30 in good health. The V call is TRBV29-1, the J call TRBJ1-4; perhaps TRBD1 as D (6 bases). The source material was blood. DNA for the CDR3: TGCAGCGTTGAGGGGCCAGGGGAGCAAGACGCAACTAATGAAAAACTGTTTTTT. It is translated as CSVEGPGEQDATNEKLFF. Supplemented by reference TRBV29-1 and TRBJ1-4, the full variable domain reads SAVISQKPSRDICQRGTSLTIQCQVDSQVTMMFWYRQQPGQSLTLIATANQGSEATYESGFVIDKFPISRPNLTFSTLTVSNMSPEDSSIYLCSVEGPGEQDATNEKLFFGSGTQLSVL.